The 3 T cell receptor beta chains below come from one sample, sequenced in a study of blood T cell repertoires in COVID-19. Profiling relied on immunoSEQ multiplex PCR, and the TCRdb table lists in-frame clones only, not all of them. The sample lists 70,000 to 85,000 clones, approximately 86% occurring once. The sample comprised peripheral blood. These receptors were taken from a woman in her fifties or sixties with acute or convalescent COVID-19.

The genes are TRBV4-1 and TRBJ1-3, with D tentatively TRBD1 (5 bases). Germline V CDR1 and CDR2: MGHRA, YSYEKL. CDR3 size: 17 residues. The V end lost 0 bases, the J end lost 3 bases, and 15 bases lay between the germline ends. CDR3 bases: TGCGCCAGCAGCCAAGAAGGAGGGAGTAGGGGTGGAAACACCATATATTTT. The encoded protein is CASSQEGGSRGGNTIYF.

V gene TRBV11-2 combines with J gene TRBJ1-6; D remains unclear. CDR1 is SGHAT and CDR2 is FQNNGV in the germline V gene. V was pared by 1 base and J by 0 bases, with 13 bases between. This CDR3 is 18 amino acids long. The CDR3 here is CASSLGGYGSSYNSPLHF. CDR3 in DNA: TGTGCCAGCAGCTTAGGCGGGTATGGGAGCTCCTATAATTCACCCCTCCACTTT.

This clone was detected a few times. The chain links TRBV3-1 (or the pseudogene TRBV3-2) to TRBJ1-1; 8 nucleotides match TRBD1. The CDR3 contains 14 residues. The V segment lost 4 bases and the J segment 5 bases; nucleotides outside the gene matches: 6. From germline, CDR1 is LGHDT and CDR2 YNNKEL (reference sequence). The CDR3 DNA sequence: TGTGCCAGCAGCCCAGGGGGCCTGGGGACTGAAGCTTTCTTT. This encodes CASSPGGLGTEAFF.